The present TCR beta chain was sequenced within a study of CD8+ T cells in alopecia areata. Overall study: Skin grafts from roughly 6-12-month-old C3H/HeJ donors with spontaneous alopecia were placed on 7-10-week-old female C3H/HeJ mice.

This clone was observed a few times. As yet, its antigen is unknown. Each gene name is a mouse one. The sequence runs out 4 residues before the end of the CDR3; the remainder is reconstructed from the germline J gene. RNA extraction was followed by reverse transcription into cDNA, which acted as the sequencing template. Sequencing used immunoSEQ multiplex PCR; TCRdb keeps in-frame clones, though not all of them. The sample presents some 110,000 clones, none singletons. Study-level points and caveats: In lesional scalp, particularly from alopecia totalis/universalis, clonality was higher than in normal scalp.

Germline loops: CDR1 NSQYPW, CDR2 LRSPGD (reference sequence). Trimming removed 1 base at V and 1 base at J, with 8 bases between. The CDR3 is 15 amino acids. This chain uses TRBV1 with TRBJ2-1; D possibly corresponds to TRBD1 (5 bases). Source material: lesional skin. The sequence was collected from a C3H/HeJ mouse with alopecia areata. For the strain, the MHC haplotype given is H2-k. The CDR3 loop reads CTCSAGQLNYAEQFF. The CDR3 bases that were read are TGCACCTGCAGTGCAGGACAGTTAAACTATGCT. Filled out from reference TRBV1 and TRBJ2-1, the complete variable domain reads VTLLEQNPRWRLVPRGQAVNLRCILKNSQYPWMSWYQQDLQKQLQWLFTLRSPGDKEVKSLPGADYLATRVTDTELRLQVANMSQGRTLYCTCSAGQLNYAEQFFGPGTRLTVL.